Shown below are 29 T cell receptor beta chains from a single sample sequenced in a study of blood T cells in healthy people across ages. Sample-barcoded 5' priming and a J-beta primer mix drove a second PCR of roughly 6 to 12 cycles. TCRdb fed the 5' RACE reads into MiXCR, producing one record per CDR3 protein. Seen here are under 700,000 distinct CDR3 sequences, about 25% observed once, and the top ten hold 8.7%. This same sample was also part of a study on T cells of mothers and their children.

Sequences were obtained from blood. Receptors originate from a boy younger than 18 in good health.

The V and J genes are TRBV14 and TRBJ2-5; 11 bases align to TRBD2. CDR1 and CDR2 from the germline V gene are SGHDN and FVKESK. The CDR3 spans 16 residues. The J segment lost 4 bases and the V segment lost 1 base, leaving 5 bases of the junction unmatched. CDR3 nucleotides: TGTGCCAGCAGCCAAGGTTGGCTAGCGGGGGGAGAGACCCAGTACTTC. Translated, it gives CASSQGWLAGGETQYF.

The chain carries TRBV20-1 and TRBJ2-5; 8 bases fit TRBD1. J was trimmed by 3 bases and V by 1 base; bases with no gene match: 10. Germline V gene data show CDR1 as DFQATT and CDR2 as SNEGSKA (reference sequence). This CDR3 region has 16 residues. The CDR3 DNA reads as TGCAGTGCTAGAGCCGGGACAGGCTCAGGGGAAGAGACCCAGTACTTC. Encoded protein: CSARAGTGSGEETQYF.

This clonotype has more than one count but fewer than ten. The chain has TRBV13 and TRBJ2-1, with 16 nucleotides matching TRBD2. Germline lookup yields CDR1 PRHDT and CDR2 FYEKMQ (reference sequence). The V segment lost 5 bases and the J segment 9 bases; nucleotides outside the gene matches: 4. The CDR3 length is 15 residues. The CDR3: CASSTGTSGRGEQFF. CDR3 bases: TGTGCCAGCAGCACGGGGACTAGCGGGAGGGGTGAGCAGTTCTTC.

This clonotype turned up a few times. V and J are TRBV5-5 and TRBJ1-5; D is uncertain. This CDR3 comprises 15 residues. Looked up from germline, CDR1 is SGHKS and CDR2 is YYEKEE (reference sequence). The V end lost 4 bases, the J end lost 3 bases, and 14 bases lay between the germline ends. The DNA for the CDR3 is TGTGCCAGCAGCCGGACGCCGAACCCCAATCAGCCCCAGCATTTT. Translation: CASSRTPNPNQPQHF.

V gene TRBV12-3 or TRBV12-4 combines with J gene TRBJ1-5, with D possibly TRBD1 on 6 matching bases. This CDR3 region has 15 residues. V was clipped by 6 bases and J by 5 bases, with 17 bases between them. The CDR3 loop is CASRNTGQGYQPQHF. In nucleotides, the CDR3 is TGTGCCAGCAGAAACACAGGGCAGGGTTATCAGCCCCAGCATTTT.

This chain links TRBV7-3 with TRBJ2-1; 9 bases are shared with TRBD2. Germline trimming cut 10 bases from V and 4 bases from J; bases unmatched to any gene: 8. The CDR3 totals 14 residues. CDR1 SGHTA and CDR2 FQGTGA come from the germline V gene. The CDR3 coding sequence is TGTGCCATCATTAGCGGGGGTGCTTACAATGAGCAGTTCTTC. Its translation: CAIISGGAYNEQFF.

This clonotype was seen a handful of times. This chain connects TRBV27 to TRBJ2-5, with TRBD2 identical over 7 bases. TRBJ2-7 matches the DNA end more closely, so the J call is doubtful. This CDR3 spans 15 amino acids. Germline V CDR1 and CDR2: MNHEY, SMNVEV (reference sequence). Here the CDR3 DNA reads TGTGCCAGCAGTTTATTGGCTAGCGGAGATTACGAGCAGTACTTC. It yields the protein CASSLLASGDYEQYF.

This clonotype was detected a few times. The DNA of the CDR3 is TGTGCCAGCAGCCTAGGACTAGCGGAATCAGAGACCCAGTACTTC. This sequence encodes CASSLGLAESETQYF. The chain employs TRBV7-9 and TRBJ2-1; 10 bases agree with TRBD2. Judging by the DNA end, TRBJ2-5 fits better; the J call may be wrong. This CDR3 comprises 15 residues. The germline V gene has CDR1 SEHNR and CDR2 FQNEAQ (reference sequence).

The table lists this clonotype with a few counts. The chain recombines TRBV5-1 with TRBJ2-3, with D unresolved. CDR1 is SGHRS, CDR2 YFSETQ, per germline. The CDR3 is made up of 14 amino acids. Trimming shortened V by 1 base and J by 2 bases, and 8 bases separated the two germline ends. CDR3 nucleotides: TGCGCCAGCAGCTTGATGGACCCCACAGATACGCAGTATTTT. As protein: CASSLMDPTDTQYF.

V and J are TRBV12-3 or TRBV12-4 and TRBJ2-7, with TRBD2 matching over 8 bases. J lost 0 bases, V lost 5 bases, and 6 bases had no gene match. The CDR3 consists of 15 residues. CDR3 sequence: CASSPLAGLSYEQYF. The CDR3 bases are TGTGCCAGCAGTCCCCTAGCGGGCCTCTCCTACGAGCAGTACTTC.

The chain employs TRBV28 and TRBJ2-5; tentatively, D is TRBD1 (6 bases). The CDR3 sequence is 15 residues long. CDR1 and CDR2 from the germline V gene are MDHEN and SYDVKM. Trimming removed 5 bases at V and 1 base at J, with 14 bases between. The CDR3 sequence: CASSAYRAIQETQYF. CDR3 nucleotides: TGTGCCAGCAGTGCGTACAGGGCAATCCAAGAGACCCAGTACTTC.

This clonotype appeared a few times. This chain links TRBV25-1 with TRBJ2-3; D is unresolved. Deletions cut 2 bases from V and 5 bases from J, with 11 bases between. Germline CDR1 reads MGHDK; CDR2 reads SYGVNS. The CDR3 totals 14 residues. The CDR3 coding sequence is TGTGCCAGCAGTGAAGTAACTATTCAAGATACGCAGTATTTT. Its protein is CASSEVTIQDTQYF.

There are a few counts of this clonotype. V is TRBV7-9 and J is TRBJ2-7, with D hard to call. Trimming took off 1 base at V and 7 bases at J, with 11 bases between the two ends. This CDR3 has 13 amino acids. The germline V gene encodes CDR1 SEHNR and CDR2 FQNEAQ (reference sequence). The CDR3 loop reads CASSLGPHLEQYF. CDR3 sequence (DNA): TGTGCCAGCAGCTTAGGGCCCCACCTGGAGCAGTACTTC.

This clonotype came up a few times. The chain couples TRBV20-1 to TRBJ1-1; tentatively, D is TRBD1 (6 bases). Per the germline V gene, CDR1 is DFQATT and CDR2 is SNEGSKA (reference sequence). V gave up 6 bases and J gave up 9 bases, with 14 bases separating them. The CDR3 is 11 amino acids. CDR3 region: CSASDRNQAFF. As DNA, the CDR3 is TGCAGTGCCTCTGACAGGAACCAAGCTTTCTTT.

The J gene is TRBJ2-3, the V gene TRBV5-1, with 12 bases that match TRBD2. The CDR3 contains 18 residues. V was clipped by 0 bases and J by 3 bases; unmatched bases: 8. Germline CDR1 is SGHRS and CDR2 is YFSETQ. The CDR3 coding sequence is TGCGCCAGCAGCTTGGGAGGCCTAGCGGGGGGGATTACAGATACGCAGTATTTT. This sequence encodes CASSLGGLAGGITDTQYF.

This clonotype was seen more than once but under ten times. CDR3 DNA sequence: TGCGCCAGCATGAGGAGGGAGACCCAGTACTTC. It encodes CASMRRETQYF. This rearrangement joins TRBV5-1 to TRBJ2-5; the D gene is possibly TRBD2 (5 bases). Germline V gene sequence: CDR1 SGHRS, CDR2 YFSETQ. This CDR3 comprises 11 residues. V lost 6 bases to trimming and J lost 5 bases, with 8 bases between them.

This clonotype came up many times. The chain is built from TRBV27 and TRBJ1-5, with D maybe TRBD1 (6 bases). The CDR3 is made up of 14 amino acids. The germline V and J ends were trimmed by 5 bases and 4 bases, with 12 bases remaining between them. Germline V lookup: CDR1 MNHEY, CDR2 SMNVEV (reference sequence). CDR3 sequence (DNA): TGTGCCAGCAGTAGTCAGGGGAGTAATCAGCCCCAGCATTTT. It encodes CASSSQGSNQPQHF.

Only a few counts were recorded for this clonotype. This chain links TRBV7-2 with TRBJ2-7; 15 bases are a match to TRBD2. The CDR3 extends over 16 amino acids. J gave up 3 bases and V 4 bases, and 4 bases lay outside the gene matches. The germline V gene encodes CDR1 SGHTA and CDR2 FQGNSA. The CDR3 loop is CASSSRTSGRVYEQYF. The CDR3 DNA is TGTGCCAGCAGCTCCCGGACTAGCGGGAGGGTCTACGAGCAGTACTTC.

The V gene is TRBV28, the J gene TRBJ1-1, with D possibly matching TRBD1 (6 bases). Trimming removed 7 bases at V and 2 bases at J, with 20 bases between. This CDR3 has 16 residues. CDR1 and CDR2 from the germline V gene are MDHEN and SYDVKM. The CDR3 nucleotides read TGTGCCAGCAATGGGGTGGGGGCGTCTTTTAACACTGAAGCTTTCTTT. Amino acids: CASNGVGASFNTEAFF.

The J gene is TRBJ1-1, the V gene TRBV20-1, with D unresolved. CDR3 length equals 12 residues. V was trimmed by 2 bases and J by 1 base, leaving 5 bases between them. CDR1 is DFQATT, CDR2 SNEGSKA, per germline (reference sequence). This CDR3 reads CSARHPNTEAFF. For the CDR3, the DNA is TGCAGTGCTAGACACCCGAACACTGAAGCTTTCTTT.

This clonotype turned up a few times. The J gene is TRBJ2-1, the V gene TRBV7-8; a possible D gene is TRBD1 (6 bases). The germline V and J ends were trimmed by 1 base and 0 bases, with 10 bases remaining between them. In germline, CDR1 is SGHVS, CDR2 FQNEAQ. This CDR3 comprises 16 residues. CDR3 nucleotide sequence: TGTGCCAGCAGCTTAGTCCCAGGGGACTCCTACAATGAGCAGTTCTTC. This codes for CASSLVPGDSYNEQFF.

The chain links TRBV21-1 to TRBJ1-2; no check of the table's D call, TRBD1, against the DNA was made. TRBV21-1 is shown as a pseudogene. CDR3 length: 16 residues. The CDR3 loop reads CASSSREDRGWYGYTF. The CDR3 DNA sequence: TGTGCCAGCAGCTCCCGTGAGGACAGGGGGTGGTATGGCTACACCTTC.

This clonotype was observed a few times. The V gene is TRBV7-9, the J gene TRBJ2-1, with 10 bases lining up with TRBD1. Germline CDR1 SEHNR, CDR2 FQNEAQ (reference sequence). Trimming cost V 5 bases and J 8 bases; bases outside gene matches: 9. This CDR3 spans 15 amino acids. The CDR3: CASSTTGQGSHEQFF. CDR3 DNA sequence: TGTGCCAGCAGCACAACGGGACAGGGGTCCCATGAGCAGTTCTTC.

The chain employs TRBV7-8 and TRBJ2-7; TRBD1 might be the D (5 bases). This CDR3 contains 15 residues. CDR1 and CDR2 from the germline V gene are SGHVS and FQNEAQ. V dropped 3 bases and J dropped 3 bases, with 15 bases sitting between them. CDR3 bases: TGTGCCAGCAGCTTGGGGCCACAGCCGGGCTACGAGCAGTACTTC. The encoded protein is CASSLGPQPGYEQYF.

The genes are TRBV4-3 and TRBJ2-1, with 11 bases fitting TRBD2. The J segment lost 8 bases and the V segment lost 4 bases, leaving 4 bases of the junction unmatched. Looked up from germline, CDR1 is LGHNA and CDR2 is YSLEER. The CDR3 is 14 residues long. CDR3: CASSPGLAGYEQFF. The CDR3 nucleotides are TGCGCCAGCAGCCCCGGACTAGCGGGTTATGAGCAGTTCTTC.

V gene TRBV28 combines with J gene TRBJ2-1; D uncertain. The CDR3 is made up of 14 amino acids. V was pared by 4 bases and J by 5 bases, with 12 bases between. CDR1 MDHEN and CDR2 SYDVKM come from the germline V gene. CDR3 nucleotide sequence: TGTGCCAGCAGTTCCCCATTCCTCCACAATGAGCAGTTCTTC. Amino acid sequence: CASSSPFLHNEQFF.

The rearrangement uses TRBV7-2 and TRBJ2-3; D gene unclear. Deletions cut 1 base from V and 14 bases from J, with 19 bases between. Germline CDR1 reads SGHTA; CDR2 reads FQGNSA. The CDR3 has 14 residues. CDR3 region: CASSLDSPLSNAYF. DNA for the CDR3: TGTGCCAGCAGCTTAGATAGTCCTCTGTCCAATGCGTATTTT.

This clonotype was recorded a few times. The rearrangement uses TRBV7-6 and TRBJ1-3, with TRBD1 identical over 8 bases. The germline V gene encodes CDR1 SGHVS and CDR2 FNYEAQ. This CDR3 has 16 residues. Trimming took 5 bases from V and 0 from J; bases not matched to a gene: 6. The chain's CDR3 is CASSRGQGSSGNTIYF. The CDR3 coding sequence is TGTGCCAGCAGCCGAGGACAGGGAAGCTCTGGAAACACCATATATTTT.

V gene TRBV28 combines with J gene TRBJ1-4; 9 nucleotides agree with TRBD1. Germline lookup yields CDR1 MDHEN and CDR2 SYDVKM. The J segment lost 9 bases and the V segment lost 4 bases, leaving 6 bases of the junction unmatched. The CDR3 consists of 14 residues. CDR3 protein: CASSSGQGFQKLFF. Written as DNA, the CDR3 is TGTGCCAGCAGTTCCGGACAGGGGTTCCAAAAACTGTTTTTT.